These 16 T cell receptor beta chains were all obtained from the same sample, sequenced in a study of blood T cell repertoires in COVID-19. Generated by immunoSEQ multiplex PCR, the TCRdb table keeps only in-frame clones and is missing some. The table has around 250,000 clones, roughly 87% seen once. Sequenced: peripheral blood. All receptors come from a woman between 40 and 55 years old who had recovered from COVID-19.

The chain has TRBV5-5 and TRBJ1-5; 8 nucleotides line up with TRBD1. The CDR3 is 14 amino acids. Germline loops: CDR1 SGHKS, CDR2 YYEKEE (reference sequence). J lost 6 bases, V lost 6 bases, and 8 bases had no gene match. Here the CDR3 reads CASTKDRGPQPQHF. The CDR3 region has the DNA TGTGCCAGCACCAAAGACAGGGGTCCTCAGCCCCAGCATTTT.

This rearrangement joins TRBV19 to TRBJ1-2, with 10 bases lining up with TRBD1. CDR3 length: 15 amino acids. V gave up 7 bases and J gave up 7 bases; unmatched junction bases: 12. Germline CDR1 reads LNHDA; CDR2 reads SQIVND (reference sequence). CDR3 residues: CASMETGTGAIGYTF. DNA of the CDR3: TGTGCCAGTATGGAAACCGGGACAGGGGCAATTGGCTACACCTTC.

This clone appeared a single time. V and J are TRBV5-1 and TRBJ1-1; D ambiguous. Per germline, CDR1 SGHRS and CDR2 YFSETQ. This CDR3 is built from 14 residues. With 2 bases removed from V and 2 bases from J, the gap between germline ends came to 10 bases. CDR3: CASSFEGGNTEAFF. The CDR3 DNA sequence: TGCGCCAGCAGCTTCGAGGGAGGAAACACTGAAGCTTTCTTT.

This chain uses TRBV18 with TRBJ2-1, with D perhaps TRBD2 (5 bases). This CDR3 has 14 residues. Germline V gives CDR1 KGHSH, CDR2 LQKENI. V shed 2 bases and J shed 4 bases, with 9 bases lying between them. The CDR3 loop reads CASSPDGLYNEQFF. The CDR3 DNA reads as TGTGCCAGCTCACCAGACGGACTGTACAATGAGCAGTTCTTC.

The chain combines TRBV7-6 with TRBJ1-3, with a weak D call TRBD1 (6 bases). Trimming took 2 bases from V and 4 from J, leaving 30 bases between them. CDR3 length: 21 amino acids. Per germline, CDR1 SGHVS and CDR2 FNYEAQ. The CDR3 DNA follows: TGTGCCAGCAGCTTAAATTCCTGGGTTAGCAGCTCGACAGGTGCAGGAAACACCATATATTTT. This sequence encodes CASSLNSWVSSSTGAGNTIYF. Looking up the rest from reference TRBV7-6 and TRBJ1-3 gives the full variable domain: GAGVSQSPRYKVTKRGQDVALRCDPISGHVSLYWYRQALGQGPEFLTYFNYEAQQDKSGLPNDRFSAERPEGSISTLTIQRTEQRDSAMYRCASSLNSWVSSSTGAGNTIYFGEGSWLTVV.

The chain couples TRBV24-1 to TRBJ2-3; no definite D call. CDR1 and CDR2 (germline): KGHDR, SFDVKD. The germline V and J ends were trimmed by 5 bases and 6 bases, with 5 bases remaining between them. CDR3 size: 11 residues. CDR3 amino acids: CATSASDTQYF. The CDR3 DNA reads TGTGCCACCAGTGCGTCGGATACGCAGTATTTT.

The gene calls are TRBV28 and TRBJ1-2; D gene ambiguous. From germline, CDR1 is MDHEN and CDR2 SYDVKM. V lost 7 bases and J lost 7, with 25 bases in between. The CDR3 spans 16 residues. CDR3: CASTIITGGIPLGYTF. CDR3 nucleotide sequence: TGTGCCAGCACTATTATCACGGGAGGAATCCCCCTTGGCTACACCTTC.

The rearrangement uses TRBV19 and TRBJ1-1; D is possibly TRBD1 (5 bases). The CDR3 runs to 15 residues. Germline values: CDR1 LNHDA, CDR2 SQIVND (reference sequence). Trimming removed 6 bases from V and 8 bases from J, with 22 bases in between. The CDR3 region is CASSPWAGDLAEAFF. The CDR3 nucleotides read TGTGCCAGTAGCCCCTGGGCCGGGGACCTAGCGGAAGCTTTCTTT.

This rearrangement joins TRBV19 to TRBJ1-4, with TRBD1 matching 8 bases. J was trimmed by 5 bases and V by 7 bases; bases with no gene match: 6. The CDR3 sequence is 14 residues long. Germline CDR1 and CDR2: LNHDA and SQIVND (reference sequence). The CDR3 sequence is CASKGQGLNEKLFF. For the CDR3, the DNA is TGTGCCAGTAAAGGACAGGGTTTAAATGAAAAACTGTTTTTT.

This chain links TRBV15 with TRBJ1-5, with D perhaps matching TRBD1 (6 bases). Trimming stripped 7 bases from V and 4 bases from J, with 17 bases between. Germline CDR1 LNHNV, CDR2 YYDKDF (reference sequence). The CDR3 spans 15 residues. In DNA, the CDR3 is TGTGCCACCACCCAAGAGGACAGTCGAAATCAGCCCCAGCATTTT. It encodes CATTQEDSRNQPQHF.

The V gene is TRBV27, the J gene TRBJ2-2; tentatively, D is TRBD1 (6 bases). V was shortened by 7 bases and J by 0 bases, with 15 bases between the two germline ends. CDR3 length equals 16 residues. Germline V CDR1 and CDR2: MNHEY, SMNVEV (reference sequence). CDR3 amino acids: CASTEAGTSNTGELFF. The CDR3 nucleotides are TGTGCCAGCACCGAGGCCGGGACATCGAACACCGGGGAGCTGTTTTTT.

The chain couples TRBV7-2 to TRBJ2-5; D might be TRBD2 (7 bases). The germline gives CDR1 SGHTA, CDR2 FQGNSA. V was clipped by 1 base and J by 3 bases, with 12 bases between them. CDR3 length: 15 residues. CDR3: CASSLVGGGEETQYF. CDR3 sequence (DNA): TGTGCCAGCAGCTTAGTAGGAGGGGGGGAAGAGACCCAGTACTTC.

The CDR3 here is CASTPIRGGAKNIQYF. The CDR3 nucleotides are TGCGCCAGCACCCCCATCCGGGGGGGGGCCAAAAACATTCAGTACTTC. V usage is TRBV4-1 and J usage is TRBJ2-4; 8 nucleotides align to TRBD2. CDR3 length: 16 amino acids. The V gene end was trimmed by 7 bases and the J gene end by 1 base; junction bases not matched to a gene: 9. The germline CDR1 and CDR2 sequences are MGHRA and YSYEKL.

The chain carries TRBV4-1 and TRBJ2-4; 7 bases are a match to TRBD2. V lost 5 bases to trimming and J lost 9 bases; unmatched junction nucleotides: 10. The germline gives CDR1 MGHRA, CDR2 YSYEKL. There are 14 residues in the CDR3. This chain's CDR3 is CASSESGGTRIQYF. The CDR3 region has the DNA TGCGCCAGCAGCGAGTCGGGGGGAACTCGCATTCAGTACTTC.

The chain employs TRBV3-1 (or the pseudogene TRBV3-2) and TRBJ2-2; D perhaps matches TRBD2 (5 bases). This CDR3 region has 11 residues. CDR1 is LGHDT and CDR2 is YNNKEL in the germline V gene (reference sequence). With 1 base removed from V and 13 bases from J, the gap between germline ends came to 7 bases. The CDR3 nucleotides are TGTGCCAGCAGCCAAGGGGCGGGGCTGTTTTTT. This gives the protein CASSQGAGLFF.

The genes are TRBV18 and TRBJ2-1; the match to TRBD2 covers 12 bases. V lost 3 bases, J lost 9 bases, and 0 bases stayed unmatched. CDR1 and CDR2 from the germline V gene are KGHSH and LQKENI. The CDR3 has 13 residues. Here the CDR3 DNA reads TGTGCCAGCTCACCGGGACTAGCGGGTGAGCAGTTCTTC. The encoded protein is CASSPGLAGEQFF.